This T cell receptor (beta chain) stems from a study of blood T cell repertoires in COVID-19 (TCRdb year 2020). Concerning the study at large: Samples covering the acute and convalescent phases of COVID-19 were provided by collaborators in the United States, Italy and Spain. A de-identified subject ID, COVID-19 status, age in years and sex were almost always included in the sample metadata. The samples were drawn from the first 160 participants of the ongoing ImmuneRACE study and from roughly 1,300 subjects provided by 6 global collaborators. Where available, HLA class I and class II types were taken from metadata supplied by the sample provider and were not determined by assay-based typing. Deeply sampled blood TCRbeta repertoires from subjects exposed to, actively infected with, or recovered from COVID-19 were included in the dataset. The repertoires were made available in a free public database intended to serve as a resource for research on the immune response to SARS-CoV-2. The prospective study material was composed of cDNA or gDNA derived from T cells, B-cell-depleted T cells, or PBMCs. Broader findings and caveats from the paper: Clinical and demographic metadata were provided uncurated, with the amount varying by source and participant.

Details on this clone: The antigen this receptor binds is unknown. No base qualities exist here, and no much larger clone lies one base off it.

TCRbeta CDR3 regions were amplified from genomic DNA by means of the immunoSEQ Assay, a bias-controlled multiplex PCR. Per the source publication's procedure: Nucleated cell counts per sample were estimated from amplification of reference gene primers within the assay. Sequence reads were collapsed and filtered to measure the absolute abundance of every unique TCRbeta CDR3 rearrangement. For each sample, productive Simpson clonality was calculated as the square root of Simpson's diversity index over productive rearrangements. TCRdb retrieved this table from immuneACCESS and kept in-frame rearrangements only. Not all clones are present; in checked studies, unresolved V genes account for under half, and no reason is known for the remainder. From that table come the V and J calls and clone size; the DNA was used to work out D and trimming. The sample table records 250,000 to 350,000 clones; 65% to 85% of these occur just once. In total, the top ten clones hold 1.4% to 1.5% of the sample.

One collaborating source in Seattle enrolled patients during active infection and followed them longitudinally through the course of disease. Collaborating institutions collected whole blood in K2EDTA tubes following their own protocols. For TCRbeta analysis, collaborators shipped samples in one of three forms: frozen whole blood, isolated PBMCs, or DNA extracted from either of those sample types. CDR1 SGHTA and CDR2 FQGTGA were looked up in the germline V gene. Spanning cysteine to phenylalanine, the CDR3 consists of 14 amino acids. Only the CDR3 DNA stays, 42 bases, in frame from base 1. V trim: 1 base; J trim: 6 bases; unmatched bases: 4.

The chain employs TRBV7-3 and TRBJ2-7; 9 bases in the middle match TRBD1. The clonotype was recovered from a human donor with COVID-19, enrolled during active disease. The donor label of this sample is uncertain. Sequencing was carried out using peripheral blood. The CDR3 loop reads CASSLSLTGGEQYF. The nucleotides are TGTGCCAGCAGCTTAAGTCTGACAGGGGGCGAGCAGTACTTC.